This is a list of T cell receptor beta chains from one sample in a study of T-cell reconstitution after alpha-beta-depleted transplantation in children. Each CDR3 protein gets one entry after TCRdb re-called the PCR reads with MiXCR. The data show 550,000 to 600,000 distinct CDR3 sequences, with around 23% seen just once and over 12% held by the top ten. Specimen: PBMCs, mostly from graft donor cells, collected 360 days after TCRalphabeta/CD19-depleted stem cell transplant. Receptors were obtained from a boy in the first two years of life who had a stem cell transplant for acute myeloid leukemia, so the T cells may come from the graft donor. Both conserved end residues are part of each CDR3. Fields, in order: D gene, CDR3 length, V gene, clone size, J gene, CDR3 DNA, CDR3 protein. A D gene is named only where the DNA matches it firmly. A clone size is listed for some rows: how often the clone was seen (once, few, many), or a class if it is expanded.

D: NA
length: 13
V: TRBV12-3/TRBV12-4
size: few
J: TRBJ1-2
DNA: TGTGCCAGCAGTTTGGGACGGATCTATGGCTACACCTTC
CDR3: CASSLGRIYGYTF

D: NA
length: 14
V: TRBV5-5
size: few
J: TRBJ1-6
DNA: TGTGCCAGCAGCTTGGAGAGGTATAATTCACCCCTCCACTTT
CDR3: CASSLERYNSPLHF

D: NA
length: 13
V: TRBV6-6
size: NA
J: TRBJ2-7
DNA: TGTGCCAGCAGCTCTACCATAATCAACGAGCAGTACTTC
CDR3: CASSSTIINEQYF

D: NA
length: 16
V: TRBV29-1
size: NA
J: TRBJ2-3
DNA: TGCAGCGTTGTGGGGGCCATCAAATCCCAGCGAGATACGCAGTATTTT
CDR3: CSVVGAIKSQRDTQYF

D: NA
length: 15
V: TRBV20-1
size: many
J: TRBJ2-5
DNA: TGCAGTGCTGGGATTTGGACCGTTGAAAGGGAGACCCAGTACTTC
CDR3: CSAGIWTVERETQYF

D: TRBD2
length: 15
V: TRBV7-6
size: NA
J: TRBJ2-1
DNA: TGTGCCAGCAGCACTGGGACTACTTTTCGGAATGAGCAGTTCTTC
CDR3: CASSTGTTFRNEQFF

D: NA
length: 15
V: TRBV20-1
size: few
J: TRBJ1-1
DNA: TGCAGTGCTACGCCGCCGACAGGCGCGGACACTGAAGCTTTCTTT
CDR3: CSATPPTGADTEAFF

D: TRBD2
length: 15
V: TRBV27
size: many
J: TRBJ2-3
DNA: TGTGCCAGCAGTTACTGGACTAGCGGCACAGATACGCAGTATTTT
CDR3: CASSYWTSGTDTQYF

D: NA
length: 13
V: TRBV12-3/TRBV12-4
size: few
J: TRBJ2-5
DNA: TGTGCCAGCAGAGAGGACAGTAAAGAGACCCAGTACTTC
CDR3: CASREDSKETQYF

D: NA
length: 17
V: TRBV20-1
size: few
J: TRBJ2-6
DNA: TGCAGTGCCACCGGAAGGACAGTTCGAACTGGGGCCAACGTCCTGACTTTC
CDR3: CSATGRTVRTGANVLTF

D: TRBD1
length: 14
V: TRBV27
size: NA
J: TRBJ1-1
DNA: TGTGCCAGCAGTCTCAGGGGGTCCATCACTGAAGCTTTCTTT
CDR3: CASSLRGSITEAFF

D: NA
length: 13
V: TRBV21-1
size: many
J: TRBJ2-3
DNA: TGTGCCAGCAGCAACGGCCGTAGTAGTACGCAGTATTTT
CDR3: CASSNGRSSTQYF

D: NA
length: 13
V: TRBV20-1
size: NA
J: TRBJ2-1
DNA: TGCAGTGCCAGCGTCGGGCGCCAACCGGGGCAGTTCTTC
CDR3: CSASVGRQPGQFF

D: NA
length: 12
V: TRBV20-1
size: many
J: TRBJ2-7
DNA: TGCAGTGCAGGGGGGAATGCCTACGAGCAGTACTTC
CDR3: CSAGGNAYEQYF

D: NA
length: 15
V: TRBV7-2
size: few
J: TRBJ2-1
DNA: TGTGCCAGCAGCTCAAACGGTCCTACCTACAATGAGCAGTTCTTC
CDR3: CASSSNGPTYNEQFF

D: TRBD1
length: 15
V: TRBV7-9
size: NA
J: TRBJ2-7
DNA: TGTGCCAGCAGCCAAACCGGGACAGGGTACTACGAGCAGTACTTC
CDR3: CASSQTGTGYYEQYF

D: TRBD1
length: 13
V: TRBV18
size: many
J: TRBJ2-7
DNA: TGTGCCAGCACCTCCGGGACAGCCTACGAGCAGTACTTC
CDR3: CASTSGTAYEQYF

D: NA
length: 15
V: TRBV12-3/TRBV12-4
size: many
J: TRBJ2-5
DNA: TGTGCCAGCAGTCCCGTGCAGGGGAGGGAGGAGACCCAGTACTTC
CDR3: CASSPVQGREETQYF

D: TRBD1
length: 15
V: TRBV20-1
size: many
J: TRBJ2-7
DNA: TGCAGTGCTAGAGTTCACCAGGGGGCTGGCTACGAGCAGTACTTC
CDR3: CSARVHQGAGYEQYF

D: NA
length: 16
V: TRBV20-1
size: NA
J: TRBJ2-6
DNA: TGCAGTGCCACGGGGGCAAGAGCTTCTGGGGCCAACGTCCTGACTTTC
CDR3: CSATGARASGANVLTF

D: TRBD1
length: 14
V: TRBV18
size: many
J: TRBJ2-7
DNA: TGTGCCAGCAGCCCGGGACAGGGATACTACGAGCAGTACTTC
CDR3: CASSPGQGYYEQYF

D: TRBD2
length: 15
V: TRBV20-1
size: many
J: TRBJ2-1
DNA: TGCAGTGCTAGTAGACTAGCGGGGGGGATCAATGAGCAGTTCTTC
CDR3: CSASRLAGGINEQFF

D: NA
length: 12
V: TRBV5-1
size: many
J: TRBJ2-5
DNA: TGCGCCAGCAGCTCCGAGGCGGAGACCCAGTACTTC
CDR3: CASSSEAETQYF

D: NA
length: 15
V: TRBV5-1
size: many
J: TRBJ2-2
DNA: TGCGCCAGCAGCTTGGAGGCCAGCCGCACCGGGGAGCTGTTTTTT
CDR3: CASSLEASRTGELFF

D: TRBD2
length: 15
V: TRBV5-6
size: many
J: TRBJ2-5
DNA: TGTGCCAGCAGCTTGGGCGTAGCGGGGAGGGAGACCCAGTACTTC
CDR3: CASSLGVAGRETQYF

D: TRBD2
length: 15
V: TRBV6-1
size: NA
J: TRBJ2-1
DNA: TGTGCCAGCACCAGCGGGGGGGCAGGAGGCAATGAGCAGTTCTTC
CDR3: CASTSGGAGGNEQFF

D: TRBD2
length: 15
V: TRBV20-1
size: many
J: TRBJ2-1
DNA: TGCAGTGCTAGAGGAAGGGAAAATAGCGGGGGGGCCGGGCTCTTC
CDR3: CSARGRENSGGAGLF

D: NA
length: 16
V: TRBV15
size: few
J: TRBJ1-1
DNA: TGTGCCACCAGCAGAGATCCGAACAGGGCGAACACTGAAGCTTTCTTT
CDR3: CATSRDPNRANTEAFF

D: TRBD2
length: 16
V: TRBV29-1
size: NA
J: TRBJ2-5
DNA: TGCAGCGTTGAGACTAGCGGGGGGCTGGGAAAAGAGACCCAGTACTTC
CDR3: CSVETSGGLGKETQYF

D: NA
length: 18
V: TRBV12-3/TRBV12-4
size: NA
J: TRBJ2-1
DNA: TGTGCCAGCAGTCCGGGACTAGTCCCCAGGGGGGACTACAATGAGCAGTTCTTC
CDR3: CASSPGLVPRGDYNEQFF

D: TRBD2
length: 14
V: TRBV12-3/TRBV12-4
size: NA
J: TRBJ2-5
DNA: TGTGCCAGCAGTAAAGCGGGGGTGGGAGAGACCCAGTACTTC
CDR3: CASSKAGVGETQYF

D: NA
length: 14
V: TRBV20-1
size: many
J: TRBJ2-3
DNA: TGCAGTACCGGGGCTCTAGGGGAGGCAGATACGCAGTATTTT
CDR3: CSTGALGEADTQYF

D: NA
length: 14
V: TRBV7-9
size: few
J: TRBJ2-3
DNA: TGTGCCAGCAGCCCTCTAACTAGCACAGATACGCAGTATTTT
CDR3: CASSPLTSTDTQYF

D: TRBD2
length: 13
V: TRBV11-2
size: many
J: TRBJ2-5
DNA: TGTGCCAGCAGCTTTAGCGGGTCAGAGACCCAGTACTTC
CDR3: CASSFSGSETQYF

D: NA
length: 17
V: TRBV28
size: NA
J: TRBJ2-3
DNA: TGTGCCAGCAGTGAAAGGGGACCCTCTTCAATCACAGATACGCAGTATTTT
CDR3: CASSERGPSSITDTQYF

D: NA
length: 13
V: TRBV29-1
size: many
J: TRBJ2-1
DNA: TGCAGCGCTCAGGGCCCTTACTACAATGAGCAGTTCTTC
CDR3: CSAQGPYYNEQFF

D: NA
length: 14
V: TRBV7-2
size: NA
J: TRBJ1-2
DNA: TGTGCCACCAGAGATTACAGGGCTAACTATGGCTACACCTTC
CDR3: CATRDYRANYGYTF

D: NA
length: 18
V: TRBV4-3
size: NA
J: TRBJ2-1
DNA: TGCGCCAGCAGCCAAGAAGTCGTGCAGAATCCCACCTACAATGAGCAGTTCTTC
CDR3: CASSQEVVQNPTYNEQFF

D: TRBD2
length: 17
V: TRBV2
size: few
J: TRBJ2-6
DNA: TGTGCCAGCAGTGGCGGGAGAGGGGCGCCCGGGGCCAACGTCCTGACTTTC
CDR3: CASSGGRGAPGANVLTF

D: NA
length: 14
V: TRBV20-1
size: many
J: TRBJ2-3
DNA: TGCAGTGCCAGTGGTAGCCTTAGCACAGATACGCAGTATTTT
CDR3: CSASGSLSTDTQYF

D: NA
length: 19
V: TRBV4-3
size: many
J: TRBJ2-7
DNA: TGCGCCAGCAGCCAAGGCATCCATGGCCCTTCGGGGACATTCTACGAGCAGTACTTC
CDR3: CASSQGIHGPSGTFYEQYF

D: NA
length: 13
V: TRBV12-3/TRBV12-4
size: NA
J: TRBJ1-1
DNA: TGTGCCAGCAGTGTGGGGCAGATCACTGAAGCTTTCTTT
CDR3: CASSVGQITEAFF

D: NA
length: 17
V: TRBV7-2
size: many
J: TRBJ2-1
DNA: TGTGCCAGCAGCTTAGCAGTCGGGCGCGGGTCCTACAATGAGCAGTTCTTC
CDR3: CASSLAVGRGSYNEQFF

D: TRBD1
length: 16
V: TRBV12-3/TRBV12-4
size: NA
J: TRBJ2-1
DNA: TGTGCCAGCAGTTTGACGGGTTTGAGAGACAGGGATGAGCAGTTCTTC
CDR3: CASSLTGLRDRDEQFF

D: NA
length: 11
V: TRBV19
size: many
J: TRBJ1-2
DNA: TGTGCCAGTAGTGCGTACTATGGCTACACCTTC
CDR3: CASSAYYGYTF

D: TRBD2
length: 15
V: TRBV20-1
size: NA
J: TRBJ2-1
DNA: TGCAGTGCTAGACCCACTAGCGGTACCTACAATGAGCAGTTCTTC
CDR3: CSARPTSGTYNEQFF

D: NA
length: 17
V: TRBV5-1
size: few
J: TRBJ2-2
DNA: TGCGCCAGCAGCGAAAGGAGGGAACTCGCGAACACCGGGGAGCTGTTTTTT
CDR3: CASSERRELANTGELFF

D: NA
length: 17
V: TRBV7-2
size: NA
J: TRBJ2-3
DNA: TGTGCCAGCAGCTCCCCGATAGGGGATCTGATTGGAGATACGCAGTATTTT
CDR3: CASSSPIGDLIGDTQYF

D: TRBD1
length: 16
V: TRBV20-1
size: few
J: TRBJ2-1
DNA: TGCAGTGCTAGAGATTTTAAGACAGGGGTAGGGAATGAGCAGTTCTTC
CDR3: CSARDFKTGVGNEQFF

D: NA
length: 14
V: TRBV29-1
size: many
J: TRBJ2-7
DNA: TGCAGCGTCGCAGGGGACTCCTCCCTCTACGAGCAGTACTTC
CDR3: CSVAGDSSLYEQYF

D: TRBD1
length: 14
V: TRBV20-1
size: many
J: TRBJ2-3
DNA: TGCAGTGCTAGAAGGACAGGCATGACAGATACGCAGTATTTT
CDR3: CSARRTGMTDTQYF

D: NA
length: 11
V: TRBV12-3/TRBV12-4
size: NA
J: TRBJ1-4
DNA: TGTGCCAGCAGTCAATCCGGGAAACTGTTTTTT
CDR3: CASSQSGKLFF

D: NA
length: 15
V: TRBV18
size: many
J: TRBJ2-1
DNA: TGTGCCAGCTCACCTCTGGACAGACCTCACAATGAGCAGTTCTTC
CDR3: CASSPLDRPHNEQFF

D: NA
length: 13
V: TRBV6-5
size: many
J: TRBJ2-6
DNA: TGTGCCAGCACTGACTCTGGGGCCAACGTCCTGACTTTC
CDR3: CASTDSGANVLTF

D: NA
length: 14
V: TRBV29-1
size: few
J: TRBJ2-7
DNA: TGCAGCGTTCACACCTCAGGGAGCTCCTACGAGCAGTACTTC
CDR3: CSVHTSGSSYEQYF

D: NA
length: 11
V: TRBV20-1
size: many
J: TRBJ1-2
DNA: TGCAGTGCTAGAGGTCCGGATGGCTACACCTTC
CDR3: CSARGPDGYTF

D: TRBD2
length: 20
V: TRBV20-1
size: NA
J: TRBJ2-5
DNA: TGCAGTGCTAGGAGGGGGGCACTAGCGGTGGCGCTCCGGGGCTCGTTGACCCAGTACTTC
CDR3: CSARRGALAVALRGSLTQYF